The clone carrying this TCR beta chain was seen at least ten times. The antigen is not known. The germline CDR1 and CDR2 sequences are SEHNR and FQNEAQ (reference sequence). V lost 5 bases and J lost 5, with 18 bases in between. The length of the CDR3 is 15 residues. TCR beta CDR3 regions were amplified from RNA. First-round RT-PCR targeting the TCR CDR3 was performed with the HTBI primer set. Via MiXCR, TCRdb re-called the multiplex PCR reads, giving one row per CDR3 protein. The table shows 620,000 or so distinct CDR3 sequences, with more than 14% occurring only once. The study based diagnoses on clinical symptoms, serum thyroxine and TRAb, thyroid ultrasound and orbital computed tomography. These data come from a study of T cells in Graves' hyperthyroidism and ophthalmopathy. Study background: At initial diagnosis, before any treatment had begun, peripheral blood was obtained.

The study, taken as a whole, reports: Most expanded thyroid clonotypes above 0.001 recurred in blood. Model predictions of ophthalmopathy came a median around 6.5 months before onset.

V and J are TRBV7-9 and TRBJ1-1, with D perhaps matching TRBD1 (6 bases). Source material: blood. The receptor was derived from a woman aged 45-65 years with Graves' ophthalmopathy. This chain's CDR3 is CASSRPAGALTEAFF. The CDR3 region has the DNA TGTGCCAGCAGCCGACCGGCGGGGGCTCTAACTGAAGCTTTCTTT.